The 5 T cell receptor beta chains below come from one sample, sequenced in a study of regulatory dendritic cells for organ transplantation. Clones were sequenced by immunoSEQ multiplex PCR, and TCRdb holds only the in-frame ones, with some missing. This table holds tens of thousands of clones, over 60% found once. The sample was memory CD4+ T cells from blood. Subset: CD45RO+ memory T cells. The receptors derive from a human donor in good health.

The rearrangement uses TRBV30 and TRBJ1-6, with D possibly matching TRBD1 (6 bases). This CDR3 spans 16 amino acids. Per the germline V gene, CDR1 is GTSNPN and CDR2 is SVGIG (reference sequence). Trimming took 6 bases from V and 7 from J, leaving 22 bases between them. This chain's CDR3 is CACPRMGGLLNSPLHF. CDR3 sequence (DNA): TGTGCCTGTCCCCGGATGGGGGGGCTTTTAAATTCACCCCTCCACTTT.

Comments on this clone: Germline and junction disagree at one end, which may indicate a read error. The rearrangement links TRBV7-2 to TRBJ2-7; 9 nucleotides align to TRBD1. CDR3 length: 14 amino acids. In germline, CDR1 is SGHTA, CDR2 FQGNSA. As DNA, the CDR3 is TGTGCCAGCAGCTTAGTATTCGGGGGACAGGGATTGAGCTTC. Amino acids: CASSLVFGGQGLSF.

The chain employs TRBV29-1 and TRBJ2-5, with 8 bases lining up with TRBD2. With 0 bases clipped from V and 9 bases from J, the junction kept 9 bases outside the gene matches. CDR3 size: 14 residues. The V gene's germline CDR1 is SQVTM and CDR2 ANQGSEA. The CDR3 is CSVEDELREEAQYF. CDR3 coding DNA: TGCAGCGTTGAAGATGAACTGCGGGAGGAGGCCCAGTACTTC. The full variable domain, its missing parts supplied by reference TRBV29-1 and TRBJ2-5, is SAVISQKPSRDICQRGTSLTIQCQVDSQVTMMFWYRQQPGQSLTLIATANQGSEATYESGFVIDKFPISRPNLTFSTLTVSNMSPEDSSIYLCSVEDELREEAQYFGPGTRLLVL.

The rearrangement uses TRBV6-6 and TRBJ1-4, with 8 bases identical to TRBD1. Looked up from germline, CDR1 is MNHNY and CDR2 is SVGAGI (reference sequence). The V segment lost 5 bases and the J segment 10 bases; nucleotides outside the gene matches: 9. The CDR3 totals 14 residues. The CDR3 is CASSPLAGTGKLFF. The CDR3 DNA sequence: TGTGCCAGCAGTCCCCTGGCAGGGACAGGAAAACTGTTTTTT.

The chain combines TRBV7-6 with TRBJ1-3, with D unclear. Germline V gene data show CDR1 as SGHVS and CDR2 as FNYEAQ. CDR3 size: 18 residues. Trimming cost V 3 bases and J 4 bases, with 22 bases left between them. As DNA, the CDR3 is TGTGCCAGCAGCTTTACGATTCGCCGCACGGGTCCGGGAAACACCATATATTTT. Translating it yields CASSFTIRRTGPGNTIYF.